The next 14 T cell receptor beta chains were all read from a single sample in a study of technical replicates of blood from a handful of donors. TCRdb's copy holds only in-frame clones and misses some; the assay was immunoSEQ multiplex PCR. The data show some 79,000 clones, 91% seen once. The source material was T cells isolated from PBMCs. The receptors originated from a human donor in good health. Some clones in this sample may be carry-over from other donors' samples.

The gene calls are TRBV29-1 and TRBJ1-2; a possible D gene is TRBD1 (5 bases). The V end lost 3 bases, the J end lost 2 bases, and 10 bases lay between the germline ends. Germline loops: CDR1 SQVTM, CDR2 ANQGSEA. The CDR3 length is 13 residues. CDR3 amino acids: CSVEKGLNYGYTF. CDR3 sequence (DNA): TGCAGCGTTGAGAAGGGGTTAAACTATGGCTACACCTTC.

The chain combines TRBV7-9 with TRBJ2-7; D possibly corresponds to TRBD1 (6 bases). The CDR3 totals 15 residues. Trimming removed 5 bases from V and 2 bases from J, with 16 bases in between. Per the germline V gene, CDR1 is SEHNR and CDR2 is FQNEAQ (reference sequence). As DNA, the CDR3 is TGTGCCAGCAGCCAGGGGTTGCGGAACACCTACGAGCAGTACTTC. Its translation is CASSQGLRNTYEQYF.

On this clone itself: Distinct nucleotide sequences in the sample also encode this CDR3. This chain uses TRBV7-8 with TRBJ2-5; 8 nucleotides line up with TRBD2. V shed 6 bases and J 0 bases; nucleotides not matched to a gene: 9. The germline gives CDR1 SGHVS, CDR2 FQNEAQ. The CDR3 runs 16 residues. CDR3 protein: CASSLTSGWDQETQYF. The CDR3 DNA reads as TGTGCCAGCAGTTTAACTAGCGGCTGGGACCAAGAGACCCAGTACTTC.

This chain connects TRBV10-3 to TRBJ2-7, with 8 bases matching TRBD2. Germline V gene sequence: CDR1 ENHRY, CDR2 SYGVKD. V lost 8 bases and J lost 2; bases outside the gene matches: 8. The CDR3 totals 14 residues. CDR3 nucleotide sequence: TGTGCCATCTCTTCCGGGACTAGAGCCTACGAGCAGTACTTC. This translates into CAISSGTRAYEQYF.

This chain connects TRBV19 to TRBJ1-5; TRBD1 matches at 10 bases. The J segment lost 5 bases and the V segment lost 5 bases, leaving 6 bases of the junction unmatched. Germline V lookup: CDR1 LNHDA, CDR2 SQIVND (reference sequence). The CDR3 totals 15 residues. CDR3: CASSRDRGRDQPQHF. The CDR3 DNA is TGTGCCAGTAGTCGGGACAGGGGAAGGGATCAGCCCCAGCATTTT.

In this sample, this clone turned up once. V and J are TRBV11-2 and TRBJ2-1, with TRBD1 identical over 9 bases. With 5 bases clipped from V and 4 bases from J, the junction kept 9 bases outside the gene matches. This CDR3 comprises 16 residues. The germline CDR1 and CDR2 sequences are SGHAT and FQNNGV. The CDR3 nucleotides read TGTGCCAGCAGCAGGGCCGGGACAGGGCCATACAATGAGCAGTTCTTC. Translation gives CASSRAGTGPYNEQFF.

The chain carries TRBV7-9 and TRBJ2-7, with 7 bases that match TRBD2. V lost 8 bases to trimming and J lost 2 bases; unmatched junction nucleotides: 6. Per germline, CDR1 SEHNR and CDR2 FQNEAQ (reference sequence). The CDR3 consists of 13 residues. The CDR3 protein is CASFGGGTYEQYF. DNA of the CDR3: TGTGCCAGCTTTGGGGGGGGAACCTACGAGCAGTACTTC.

The DNA for the CDR3 is TGTGCCAGCAGCCCCTCGGGGGGGCGGGCCGGGGAGCTGTTTTTT. Protein: CASSPSGGRAGELFF. The chain carries TRBV7-8 and TRBJ2-2, with 8 bases that match TRBD2. The CDR3 runs 15 residues. CDR1 and CDR2 (germline): SGHVS, FQNEAQ. The J segment lost 6 bases and the V segment lost 5 bases, leaving 8 bases of the junction unmatched.

This clone was counted once. The rearrangement links TRBV29-1 to TRBJ2-1, with a weak D call TRBD2 (5 bases). The V end lost 3 bases, the J end lost 0 bases, and 9 bases lay between the germline ends. Germline V CDR1 and CDR2: SQVTM, ANQGSEA. This CDR3 is built from 14 residues. The CDR3 DNA sequence: TGCAGCGTTGATCGACTAAACTCCTACAATGAGCAGTTCTTC. Translating gives CSVDRLNSYNEQFF.

This clone was seen just once. The rearrangement joins TRBV28 to TRBJ2-3; 9 nucleotides match TRBD1. V was clipped by 5 bases and J by 3 bases; unmatched bases: 9. The V gene's germline CDR1 is MDHEN and CDR2 SYDVKM. The CDR3 has 16 residues. The CDR3 spells CASSLTGTGRTDTQYF. The CDR3 nucleotides are TGTGCCAGCAGTCTAACCGGGACAGGGAGAACAGATACGCAGTATTTT.

The V gene is TRBV6-8, the J gene TRBJ1-5; D not certain. The CDR3 sequence is 13 residues long. Trimming left V 2 bases short and J 8 bases short, with 10 bases between. Germline assignment: CDR1 MNHGY and CDR2 SAAAGT. Here the CDR3 reads CASSYREGKPQHF. CDR3 DNA: TGTGCCAGCAGTTACCGGGAGGGAAAGCCCCAGCATTTT.

The chain recombines TRBV6-1 with TRBJ1-5; no reliable D call. The CDR3 has 15 amino acids. The V gene lost 2 bases and the J gene lost 5 bases, with 13 bases spanning the gap. Germline V gives CDR1 MNHNS, CDR2 SASEGT. This chain's CDR3 is CASSEWPLGDQPQHF. The CDR3 bases are TGTGCCAGCAGTGAATGGCCCTTGGGAGATCAGCCCCAGCATTTT.

J is TRBJ2-1 and V is TRBV7-8; TRBD2 matches at 7 bases. Trimming removed 5 bases from V and 0 bases from J; junction bases left unmatched: 7. CDR3 length: 16 amino acids. Germline CDR1 SGHVS, CDR2 FQNEAQ. The DNA for the CDR3 is TGTGCCAGCAGCCTTTTTAGCGGGTACTCCTACAATGAGCAGTTCTTC. It codes for CASSLFSGYSYNEQFF.

V usage is TRBV11-2 and J usage is TRBJ1-2; 11 bases are shared with TRBD1. The V gene's germline CDR1 is SGHAT and CDR2 FQNNGV. This CDR3 region has 17 residues. The V and J ends lost 1 base and 4 bases, in that order; junction bases with no gene match: 8. The chain's CDR3 is CASSLGTGGADPYGYTF. In DNA, the CDR3 is TGTGCCAGCAGCTTAGGGACAGGGGGCGCGGACCCCTATGGCTACACCTTC.